There are a few counts of the clone carrying this T cell receptor (beta chain). Antigen specificity is unknown. The treatment: oral pan-JAK inhibitor, 5-10 mg twice daily. Germline V gene lookup returns CDR1 MNHEY and CDR2 SMNVEV (reference sequence). This CDR3 is 14 amino acids long. The junction had 5 bases not matched to a gene; V was cut back by 5 bases and J by 5 bases. RNA, once extracted, was reverse transcribed into cDNA for use as the sequencing template. The method was immunoSEQ multiplex PCR; TCRdb's version includes in-frame clones alone and lacks a portion of them. There are about 180,000 clones in the sample; about 55% occur only once, and roughly 10% lies in the top ten. The sample comes from a study of CD8+ T cells in alopecia areata. Study information: The tofacitinib course ran for 6 to 18 months and was followed by 6 months off drug. General study points: Shared TCR sequences were less clear between patients than in mice, possibly partly from HLA diversity. Association of baseline CD8+ expansion with response is uncertain owing to one nonresponder.

This TCR derives from a human donor with alopecia areata. Material: CD8+ T cells sorted from blood, obtained at week 24, from a patient treated with tofacitinib. This chain uses TRBV27 with TRBJ2-1; 8 positions agree with TRBD2. The CDR3 sequence: CASSGTSGNNEQFF. CDR3 DNA sequence: TGTGCCAGCAGTGGGACTAGTGGGAACAATGAGCAGTTCTTC.